This T cell receptor (beta chain) comes out of a study of neurological immune-mediated disorders. TCRdb re-called the 5' RACE reads with MiXCR, one entry per CDR3 protein. The sample records about 60,000 distinct CDR3 sequences, roughly 3.5% being singletons. This CDR3 region has 15 residues. Germline-derived CDR1 and CDR2 are MNHEY and SVGAGI. Trimming took 6 bases from V and 1 from J; bases not matched to a gene: 6. The sample holds many counts of this clonotype. As yet, its antigen is unknown. Findings of the study overall: The absence of any CDR3 amino acid sequence shared by expanded clones across subjects suggests that repertoires were private in all groups.

The clonotype comes from a man aged 25-45 years with multiple sclerosis. The sample was PBMCs. This chain uses TRBV6-5 with TRBJ2-1; 7 positions agree with TRBD2. Here the CDR3 reads CASSTGGSSYNEQFF. The CDR3 nucleotides read TGTGCCAGCAGCACGGGGGGTAGTTCCTACAATGAGCAGTTCTTC.